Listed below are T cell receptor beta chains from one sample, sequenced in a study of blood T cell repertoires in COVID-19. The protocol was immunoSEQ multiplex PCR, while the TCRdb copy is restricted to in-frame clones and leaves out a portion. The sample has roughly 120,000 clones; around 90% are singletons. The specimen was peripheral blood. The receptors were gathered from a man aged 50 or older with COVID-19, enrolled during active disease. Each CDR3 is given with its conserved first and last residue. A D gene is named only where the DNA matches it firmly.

cdr3_aa: CASSLESGQGQETQYF
v_call: TRBV5-6
d_call: TRBD1
cdr3_length: 16
j_call: TRBJ2-5

cdr3_aa: CASSYSRGPLHF
v_call: TRBV6-5
d_call: -
cdr3_length: 12
j_call: TRBJ1-6

cdr3_aa: CASCKPPGGNTEAFF
v_call: TRBV28
d_call: -
cdr3_length: 15
j_call: TRBJ1-1

cdr3_aa: CASSLGLVVTDTQYF
v_call: TRBV5-1
d_call: -
cdr3_length: 15
j_call: TRBJ2-3

cdr3_aa: CASSYSLNTEAFF
v_call: TRBV19
d_call: -
cdr3_length: 13
j_call: TRBJ1-1

cdr3_aa: CASSPLGGDLPVGGYTF
v_call: TRBV5-1
d_call: -
cdr3_length: 17
j_call: TRBJ1-2

cdr3_aa: CATRTGGRGTEAFF
v_call: TRBV28
d_call: TRBD1
cdr3_length: 14
j_call: TRBJ1-1

cdr3_aa: CASSESEDTGWNTIYF
v_call: TRBV6-1
d_call: -
cdr3_length: 16
j_call: TRBJ1-3

cdr3_aa: CASSFLPGTVPEKLFF
v_call: TRBV6-5
d_call: TRBD1
cdr3_length: 16
j_call: TRBJ1-4

cdr3_aa: CAISDQGAGYYGYTF
v_call: TRBV10-3
d_call: TRBD1
cdr3_length: 15
j_call: TRBJ1-2

cdr3_aa: CASSQDWRTGYEQYF
v_call: TRBV4-2
d_call: TRBD1
cdr3_length: 15
j_call: TRBJ2-7

cdr3_aa: CASSPRTSAQETQYF
v_call: TRBV7-2
d_call: TRBD2
cdr3_length: 15
j_call: TRBJ2-5

cdr3_aa: CASSETAGASYEQYF
v_call: TRBV28
d_call: -
cdr3_length: 15
j_call: TRBJ2-7

cdr3_aa: CASSLGLRPGAGGELFF
v_call: TRBV7-9
d_call: -
cdr3_length: 17
j_call: TRBJ2-2

cdr3_aa: CASSAGLAGNEQFF
v_call: TRBV2
d_call: TRBD2
cdr3_length: 14
j_call: TRBJ2-1

cdr3_aa: CASSAGTGAINEQFF
v_call: TRBV6-4
d_call: TRBD1
cdr3_length: 15
j_call: TRBJ2-1

cdr3_aa: CASSSLGGTYGYTF
v_call: TRBV27
d_call: -
cdr3_length: 14
j_call: TRBJ1-2

cdr3_aa: CASSERNEQFF
v_call: TRBV6-1
d_call: -
cdr3_length: 11
j_call: TRBJ2-1

cdr3_aa: CSARDREAGANVLTF
v_call: TRBV29-1
d_call: TRBD1
cdr3_length: 15
j_call: TRBJ2-6

cdr3_aa: CAIGLGGVGQPQHF
v_call: TRBV28
d_call: -
cdr3_length: 14
j_call: TRBJ1-5

cdr3_aa: CAWRAAEGFNEQFF
v_call: TRBV30
d_call: -
cdr3_length: 14
j_call: TRBJ2-1

cdr3_aa: CASSQFRTSTDTQYF
v_call: TRBV3-1/TRBV3-2
d_call: -
cdr3_length: 15
j_call: TRBJ2-3

cdr3_aa: CASSQDEARGYGYTF
v_call: TRBV4-1
d_call: -
cdr3_length: 15
j_call: TRBJ1-2

cdr3_aa: CASSYGREAFF
v_call: TRBV6-6
d_call: -
cdr3_length: 11
j_call: TRBJ1-1

cdr3_aa: CASGSGGTGYTF
v_call: TRBV2
d_call: -
cdr3_length: 12
j_call: TRBJ1-2

cdr3_aa: CATGLAEAKNIQYF
v_call: TRBV2
d_call: TRBD2
cdr3_length: 14
j_call: TRBJ2-4

cdr3_aa: CASRGGTSYEQYF
v_call: TRBV2
d_call: TRBD2
cdr3_length: 13
j_call: TRBJ2-7

cdr3_aa: CASSPGSSNQPQHF
v_call: TRBV18
d_call: -
cdr3_length: 14
j_call: TRBJ1-5

cdr3_aa: CASSPGAGNTGELFF
v_call: TRBV5-5
d_call: -
cdr3_length: 15
j_call: TRBJ2-2

cdr3_aa: CASSLSGGFNEKLFF
v_call: TRBV28
d_call: TRBD1
cdr3_length: 15
j_call: TRBJ1-4

cdr3_aa: CASSLAGTEAFF
v_call: TRBV12-3/TRBV12-4
d_call: -
cdr3_length: 12
j_call: TRBJ1-1

cdr3_aa: CASKGQGMGVTEAFF
v_call: TRBV19
d_call: TRBD1
cdr3_length: 15
j_call: TRBJ1-1

cdr3_aa: CASEPTGSDGYTF
v_call: TRBV5-8
d_call: -
cdr3_length: 13
j_call: TRBJ1-2

cdr3_aa: CASRSGGNSYNEQFF
v_call: TRBV6-5
d_call: -
cdr3_length: 15
j_call: TRBJ2-1

cdr3_aa: CASRPYRESTYEQYF
v_call: TRBV6-5
d_call: -
cdr3_length: 15
j_call: TRBJ2-7

cdr3_aa: CASTERDRRTEAFF
v_call: TRBV2
d_call: TRBD1
cdr3_length: 14
j_call: TRBJ1-1

cdr3_aa: CASSRDRAGANVLTF
v_call: TRBV7-8
d_call: TRBD1
cdr3_length: 15
j_call: TRBJ2-6

cdr3_aa: CASSQDLGQATDTQYF
v_call: TRBV4-1
d_call: TRBD1
cdr3_length: 16
j_call: TRBJ2-3

cdr3_aa: CASSLAGQKETQYF
v_call: TRBV7-8
d_call: -
cdr3_length: 14
j_call: TRBJ2-5

cdr3_aa: CASSGGTGISGANVLTF
v_call: TRBV11-2
d_call: TRBD1
cdr3_length: 17
j_call: TRBJ2-6

cdr3_aa: CASSAETGQNEQFF
v_call: TRBV6-4
d_call: TRBD1
cdr3_length: 14
j_call: TRBJ2-1